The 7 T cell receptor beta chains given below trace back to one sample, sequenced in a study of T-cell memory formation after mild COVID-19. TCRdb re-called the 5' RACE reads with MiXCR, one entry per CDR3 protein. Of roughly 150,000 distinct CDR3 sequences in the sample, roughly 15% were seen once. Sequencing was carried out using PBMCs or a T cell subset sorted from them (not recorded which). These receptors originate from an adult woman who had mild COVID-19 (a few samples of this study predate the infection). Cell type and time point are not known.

Here the CDR3 DNA reads TGTGCCACCAGCAGAGCGGAGGGGGGCAATGAGCAGTTCTTC. This encodes CATSRAEGGNEQFF. The chain couples TRBV15 to TRBJ2-1; possibly TRBD1 or TRBD2 for D (6 bases each). V shed 1 base and J shed 6 bases, with 10 bases lying between them. The germline gives CDR1 LNHNV, CDR2 YYDKDF (reference sequence). The CDR3 length is 14 residues.

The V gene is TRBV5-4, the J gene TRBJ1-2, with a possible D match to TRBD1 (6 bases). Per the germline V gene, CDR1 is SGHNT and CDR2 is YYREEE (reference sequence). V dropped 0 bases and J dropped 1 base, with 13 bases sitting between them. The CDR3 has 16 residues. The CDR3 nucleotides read TGTGCCAGCAGCTTGGAGGACAGACGATTTAACTATGGCTACACCTTC. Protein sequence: CASSLEDRRFNYGYTF.

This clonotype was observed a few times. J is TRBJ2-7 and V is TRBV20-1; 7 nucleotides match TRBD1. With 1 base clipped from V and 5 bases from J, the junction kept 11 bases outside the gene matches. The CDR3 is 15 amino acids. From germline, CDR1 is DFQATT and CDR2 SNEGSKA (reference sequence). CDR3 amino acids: CSARGPTGLYDEQYF. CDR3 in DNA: TGCAGTGCTAGAGGCCCGACAGGGCTTTATGACGAGCAGTACTTC.

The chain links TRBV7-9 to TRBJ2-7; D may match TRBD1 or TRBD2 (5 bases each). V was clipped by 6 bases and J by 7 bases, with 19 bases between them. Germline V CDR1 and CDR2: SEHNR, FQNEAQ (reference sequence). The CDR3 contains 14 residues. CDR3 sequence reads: CASRAGTPYREQYF. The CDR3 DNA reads TGTGCCAGCAGGGCCGGGACCCCCTATCGGGAGCAGTACTTC.

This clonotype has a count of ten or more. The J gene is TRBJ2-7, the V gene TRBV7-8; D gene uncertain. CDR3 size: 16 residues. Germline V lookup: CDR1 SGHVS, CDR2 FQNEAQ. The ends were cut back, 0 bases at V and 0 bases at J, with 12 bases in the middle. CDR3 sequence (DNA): TGTGCCAGCAGCTTAGCGCCCGAACCTAGCTCCTACGAGCAGTACTTC. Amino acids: CASSLAPEPSSYEQYF.

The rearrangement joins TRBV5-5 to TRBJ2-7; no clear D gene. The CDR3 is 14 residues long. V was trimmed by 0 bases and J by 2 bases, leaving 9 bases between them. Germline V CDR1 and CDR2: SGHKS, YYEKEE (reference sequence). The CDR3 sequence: CASSLEARAYEQYF. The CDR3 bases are TGTGCCAGCAGCTTGGAGGCCAGAGCCTACGAGCAGTACTTC.

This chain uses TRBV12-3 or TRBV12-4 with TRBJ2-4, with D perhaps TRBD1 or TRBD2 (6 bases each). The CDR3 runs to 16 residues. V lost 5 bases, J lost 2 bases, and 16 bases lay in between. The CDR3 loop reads CASSKWGASTKNIQYF. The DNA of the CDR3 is TGTGCCAGCAGTAAGTGGGGGGCGTCAACCAAAAACATTCAGTACTTC.